This TCR beta chain was captured by sequencing in a study of cytomegalovirus exposure and HLA in healthy donors. Study results and limitations: Researchers catalogued about 150 TCR beta chains as cytomegalovirus-associated. Most TCRs appeared rarely, but some public TCRs recurred in many donors.

The PCR made use of 60 Vbeta and 13 Jbeta primers. Clones were read by immunoSEQ multiplex PCR, and TCRdb kept only the in-frame ones, dropping some. The table includes under 150,000 clones, 70% to 80% detected once. Concerning this clone: No antigen is known for it.

CDR1 is SGHTA and CDR2 is FQGTGA in the germline V gene. The CDR3 is 19 amino acids. With 1 base clipped from V and 7 bases from J, the junction kept 18 bases outside the gene matches. V gene TRBV7-3 combines with J gene TRBJ2-1; 8 bases are a match to TRBD2. The sequence derives from a human donor in good health. The sample comprised PBMCs. CDR3 residues: CASSLNPLSAAGVRNEQFF. In DNA form, the CDR3 reads TGTGCCAGCAGCTTAAATCCCCTTTCCGCAGCGGGGGTAAGGAATGAGCAGTTCTTC.